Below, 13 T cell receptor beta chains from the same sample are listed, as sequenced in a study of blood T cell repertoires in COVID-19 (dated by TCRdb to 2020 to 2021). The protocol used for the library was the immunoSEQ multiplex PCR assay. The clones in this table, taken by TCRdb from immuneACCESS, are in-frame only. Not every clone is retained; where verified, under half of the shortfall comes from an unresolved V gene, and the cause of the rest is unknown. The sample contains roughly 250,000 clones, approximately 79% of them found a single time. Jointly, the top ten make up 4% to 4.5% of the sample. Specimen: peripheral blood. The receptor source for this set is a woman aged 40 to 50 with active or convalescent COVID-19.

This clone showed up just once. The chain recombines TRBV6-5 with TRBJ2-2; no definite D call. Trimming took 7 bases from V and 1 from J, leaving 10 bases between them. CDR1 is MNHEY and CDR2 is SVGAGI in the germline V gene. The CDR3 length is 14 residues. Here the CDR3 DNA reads TGTGCCAGCACCTCCCCAGGGAACACCGGGGAGCTGTTTTTT. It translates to CASTSPGNTGELFF.

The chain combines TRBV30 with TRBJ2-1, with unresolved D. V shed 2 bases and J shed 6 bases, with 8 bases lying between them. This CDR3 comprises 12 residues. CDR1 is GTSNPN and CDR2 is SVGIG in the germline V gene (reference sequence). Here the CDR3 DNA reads TGTGCCTGGAGTCAACTTCTCAATGAGCAGTTCTTC. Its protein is CAWSQLLNEQFF.

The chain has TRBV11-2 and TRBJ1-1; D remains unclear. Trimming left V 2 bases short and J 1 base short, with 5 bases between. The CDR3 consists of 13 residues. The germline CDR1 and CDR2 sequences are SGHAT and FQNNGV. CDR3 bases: TGTGCCAGCAGCTTAACTGCGAACACTGAAGCTTTCTTT. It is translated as CASSLTANTEAFF.

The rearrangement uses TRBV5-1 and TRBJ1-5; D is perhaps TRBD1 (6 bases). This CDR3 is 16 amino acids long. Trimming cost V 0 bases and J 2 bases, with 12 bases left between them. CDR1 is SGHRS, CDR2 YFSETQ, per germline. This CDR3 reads CASSLDGGAGNQPQHF. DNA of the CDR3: TGCGCCAGCAGCTTGGATGGGGGCGCGGGCAATCAGCCCCAGCATTTT.

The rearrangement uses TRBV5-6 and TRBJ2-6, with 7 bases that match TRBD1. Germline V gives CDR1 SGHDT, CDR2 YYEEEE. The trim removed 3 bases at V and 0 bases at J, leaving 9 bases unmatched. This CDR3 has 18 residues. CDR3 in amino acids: CASSYPGQLISGANVLTF. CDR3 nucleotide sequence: TGTGCCAGCAGCTACCCGGGACAGTTAATCTCTGGGGCCAACGTCCTGACTTTC. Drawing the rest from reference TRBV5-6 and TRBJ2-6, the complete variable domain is DAGVTQSPTHLIKTRGQQVTLRCSPKSGHDTVSWYQQALGQGPQFIFQYYEEEERQRGNFPDRFSGHQFPNYSSELNVNALLLGDSALYLCASSYPGQLISGANVLTFGAGSRLTVL.

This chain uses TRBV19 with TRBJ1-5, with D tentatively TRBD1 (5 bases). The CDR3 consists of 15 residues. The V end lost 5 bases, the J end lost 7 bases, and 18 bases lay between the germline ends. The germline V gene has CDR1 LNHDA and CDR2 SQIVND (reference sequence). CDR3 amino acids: CASSFGRGNQQPQHF. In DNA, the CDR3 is TGTGCCAGTAGTTTCGGACGGGGGAATCAACAGCCCCAGCATTTT.

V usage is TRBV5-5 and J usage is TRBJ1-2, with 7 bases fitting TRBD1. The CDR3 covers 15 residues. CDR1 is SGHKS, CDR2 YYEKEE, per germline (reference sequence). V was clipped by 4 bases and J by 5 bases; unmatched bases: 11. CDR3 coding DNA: TGTGCCAGCAGCAGGGACAGCAGCTCCTTTTATGGCTACACCTTC. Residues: CASSRDSSSFYGYTF.

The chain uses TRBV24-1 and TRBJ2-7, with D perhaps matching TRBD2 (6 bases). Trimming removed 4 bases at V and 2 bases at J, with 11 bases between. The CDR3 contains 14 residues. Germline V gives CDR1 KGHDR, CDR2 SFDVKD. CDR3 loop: CATSDPGLPYEQYF. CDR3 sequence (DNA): TGTGCCACCAGTGACCCGGGACTCCCCTACGAGCAGTACTTC.

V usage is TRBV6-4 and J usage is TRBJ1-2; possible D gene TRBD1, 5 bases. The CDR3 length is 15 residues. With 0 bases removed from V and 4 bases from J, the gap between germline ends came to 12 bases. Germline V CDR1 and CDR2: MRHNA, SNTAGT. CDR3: CASSDSTDSSYGYTF. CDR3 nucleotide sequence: TGTGCCAGCAGTGACTCTACAGACAGTTCCTATGGCTACACCTTC.

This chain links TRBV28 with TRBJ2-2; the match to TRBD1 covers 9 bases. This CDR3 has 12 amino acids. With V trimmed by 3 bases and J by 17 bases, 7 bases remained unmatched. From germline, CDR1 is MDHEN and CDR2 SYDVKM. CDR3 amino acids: CASSFGQGRCFF. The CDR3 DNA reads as TGTGCCAGCAGTTTTGGACAGGGGCGTTGCTTTTTT.

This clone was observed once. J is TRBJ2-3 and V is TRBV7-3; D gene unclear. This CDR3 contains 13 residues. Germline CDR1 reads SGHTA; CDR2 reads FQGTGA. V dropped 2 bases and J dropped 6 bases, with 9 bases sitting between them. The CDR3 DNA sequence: TGTGCCAGCAGCTTACAGACCGGGGATACGCAGTATTTT. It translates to CASSLQTGDTQYF.

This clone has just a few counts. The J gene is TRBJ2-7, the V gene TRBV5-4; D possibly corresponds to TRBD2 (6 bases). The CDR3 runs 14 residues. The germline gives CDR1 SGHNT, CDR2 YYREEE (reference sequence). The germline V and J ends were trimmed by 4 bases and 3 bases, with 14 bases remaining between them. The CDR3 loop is CASSLRPSDYEQYF. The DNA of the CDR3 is TGTGCCAGCAGCCTCAGGCCTAGCGACTACGAGCAGTACTTC.

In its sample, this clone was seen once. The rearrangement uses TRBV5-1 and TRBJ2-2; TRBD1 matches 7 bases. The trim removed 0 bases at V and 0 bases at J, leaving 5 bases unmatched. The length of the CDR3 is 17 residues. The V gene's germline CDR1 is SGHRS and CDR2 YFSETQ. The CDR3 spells CASSLGARGTNTGELFF. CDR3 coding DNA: TGCGCCAGCAGCTTGGGGGCCAGGGGGACGAACACCGGGGAGCTGTTTTTT.